A single sample gave rise to the 10 T cell receptor beta chains below, sequenced in a study of sequential checkpoint blockade in melanoma. The treatment: randomized to nivolumab then ipilimumab (arm A) or the reverse (arm B). The data were produced by immunoSEQ multiplex PCR, yet TCRdb's version contains in-frame clones alone and is incomplete. The table includes around 11,000 clones, around 60% detected once. The sequences come from CD8+ T cells sorted from blood (inferred from file names), collected from a patient given nivolumab and ipilimumab in sequence. These receptors all come from a human donor with melanoma.

The chain links TRBV4-1 to TRBJ2-1; the match to TRBD2 covers 8 bases. CDR1 is MGHRA, CDR2 YSYEKL, per germline. With 0 bases clipped from V and 6 bases from J, the junction kept 7 bases outside the gene matches. CDR3 size: 16 residues. The CDR3 coding sequence is TGCGCCAGCAGCCAAGAAACAAGCGGGAGTATCAATGAGCAGTTCTTC. Protein: CASSQETSGSINEQFF.

This clone showed up just a few times. The J gene is TRBJ2-1, the V gene TRBV14; the match to TRBD2 covers 7 bases. Germline loops: CDR1 SGHDN, CDR2 FVKESK. There are 17 residues in the CDR3. Trimming cost V 0 bases and J 1 base; bases outside gene matches: 6. CDR3 sequence reads: CASSQELARGSYNEQFF. Written as DNA, the CDR3 is TGTGCCAGCAGCCAAGAACTAGCGCGGGGATCCTACAATGAGCAGTTCTTC.

This clone was counted only a few times. The chain joins TRBV7-9 to TRBJ2-1; the D gene is possibly TRBD2 (6 bases). Germline V gene data show CDR1 as SEHNR and CDR2 as FQNEAQ (reference sequence). This CDR3 has 14 amino acids. Trimming removed 1 base at V and 7 bases at J, with 11 bases between. The CDR3 DNA follows: TGTGCCAGCAGCTTAGAGGAGGCGGGGAATGAGCAGTTCTTC. As protein: CASSLEEAGNEQFF.

The V gene is TRBV6-6, the J gene TRBJ1-2, with a tentative D call TRBD1 (5 bases). The CDR3 has 14 amino acids. V was shortened by 1 base and J by 4 bases, with 10 bases between the two germline ends. The V gene's germline CDR1 is MNHNY and CDR2 SVGAGI (reference sequence). The CDR3, as DNA: TGTGCCAGCAGTTACTTAGACAGACCCTATGGCTACACCTTC. Translation gives CASSYLDRPYGYTF.

The sample holds one count of this clone. This rearrangement joins TRBV4-3 to TRBJ1-1; D may be TRBD1 (6 bases). This CDR3 has 14 residues. Between the trimmed V and J ends, which lost 3 bases and 0 bases, there was a span of 8 bases. CDR1 is LGHNA, CDR2 YSLEER, per germline. The CDR3 sequence is CASSHSGVNTEAFF. The CDR3 DNA follows: TGCGCCAGCAGCCATTCAGGGGTGAACACTGAAGCTTTCTTT.

The chain uses TRBV6-1 and TRBJ2-7; 13 bases agree with TRBD2. Germline CDR1 MNHNS, CDR2 SASEGT. V lost 3 bases to trimming and J lost 5 bases; unmatched junction nucleotides: 4. CDR3 size: 15 residues. CDR3 in amino acids: CASSDRGLAGDEQYF. CDR3 sequence (DNA): TGTGCCAGCAGTGACCGCGGACTAGCGGGAGACGAGCAGTACTTC.

This clone was recorded a few times. The chain recombines TRBV29-1 with TRBJ2-2; maybe TRBD2 (5 bases). V was shortened by 4 bases and J by 5 bases, with 8 bases between the two germline ends. The CDR3 is 12 amino acids. The germline V gene has CDR1 SQVTM and CDR2 ANQGSEA. CDR3: CSVVGVTGELFF. CDR3 DNA: TGCAGCGTTGTGGGAGTTACCGGGGAGCTGTTTTTT.

This chain links TRBV7-3 with TRBJ2-7; D is unresolved. The CDR3 sequence is 14 residues long. V was cut by 6 bases and J by 7 bases, with 19 bases left in between. Germline CDR1 is SGHTA and CDR2 is FQGTGA. The CDR3 sequence: CASSLGSSPKEQYF. The CDR3 coding sequence is TGTGCCAGCAGTTTGGGCTCTTCCCCTAAGGAGCAGTACTTC.

The V and J genes are TRBV27 and TRBJ1-1; tentative D call: TRBD1 (6 bases). V lost 5 bases and J 7 bases, leaving 14 bases between the germline ends. CDR3 size: 13 residues. Germline V gives CDR1 MNHEY, CDR2 SMNVEV (reference sequence). This chain's CDR3 is CASSLQGKNEAFF. The CDR3 coding sequence is TGTGCCAGCAGTCTACAGGGAAAAAATGAAGCTTTCTTT.

Concerning this clone itself: Its ends do not fully match the called genes, so a read error is possible. This rearrangement joins TRBV7-6 to TRBJ2-1, with D possibly TRBD2 on 5 matching bases. CDR3 size: 15 residues. CDR1 is SGHVS, CDR2 FNYEAQ, per germline. The CDR3 nucleotides are TGTGCCAGCAGCCTAGCAGGAGGCCTCAACAATGAGCAGTTCTTC. Translating it yields CASSLAGGLNNEQFF.